This TCR beta chain was profiled in a study of vaccination effects on CD4 cells after COVID-19. This clone was observed a few times. Its antigen is still unknown. The CDR3 runs to 17 residues. Libraries were prepared by immunoSEQ multiplex PCR; TCRdb keeps only in-frame clonotypes and omits some of them. Counted here are tens of thousands of clones, more than 70% occurring once; the ten biggest clones make up around 25%. General observations from the study: Early timepoints after infection were absent, and convalescent patients were few in the study. By a late point after vaccination, infection- and vaccine-induced clones had shrunk markedly through clonal contraction.

With the ViraFEST assay, the study expanded antigen-specific CD4+ T cells using viral peptide pools, then sequenced them. The authors isolated CD4+ T cells after less than eleven days of culture. None of these healthy vaccinees had been infected with SARS-CoV-2 before vaccination. Cultivation was performed at about 1.8 million PBMC per well with around 9.3 IU/ml IL-2 and 10 ug/ml peptides added. Days 3 and 7 were when half the medium was replaced with IL-2 medium. The clonotype originates from a human donor who received a COVID-19 vaccine. The J gene is TRBJ1-6, the V gene TRBV21-1. TRBV21-1 is marked as a pseudogene. Sequences were derived from CD4+ T cells from PBMCs cultured with HCoV-OC43 spike peptides, sampled before COVID-19 vaccination. Subset specified: HCoV-OC43 spike overlapping peptide pool stimulation. The CDR3 DNA sequence: TGTGCCAGCAGCAGGGGGTGGGGACTCTCCTATAATTCACCCCTCCACTTT. This encodes CASSRGWGLSYNSPLHF.